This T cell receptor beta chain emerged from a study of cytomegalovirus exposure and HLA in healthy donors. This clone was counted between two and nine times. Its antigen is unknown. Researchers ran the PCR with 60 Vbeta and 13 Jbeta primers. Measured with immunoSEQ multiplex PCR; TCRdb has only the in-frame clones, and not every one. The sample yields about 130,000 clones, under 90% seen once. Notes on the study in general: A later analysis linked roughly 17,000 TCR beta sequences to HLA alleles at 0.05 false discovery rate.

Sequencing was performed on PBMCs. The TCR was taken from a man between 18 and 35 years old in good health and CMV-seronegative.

The CDR3 DNA reads as TGTGCCATCAGTGACAGTAGCACAGATACGCAGTATTTT. Translating gives CAISDSSTDTQYF. The V and J genes are TRBV10-3 and TRBJ2-3; D is ambiguous. The CDR3 runs 13 residues. Per the germline V gene, CDR1 is ENHRY and CDR2 is SYGVKD. With 3 bases removed from V and 0 bases from J, the gap between germline ends came to 4 bases.